This T cell receptor beta chain was profiled in a study of OX40 agonist ivuxolimab in advanced cancers. Study information: Patients assigned to dose escalation were diagnosed with hepatocellular carcinoma, melanoma, renal cell or head and neck cancer.

Assay used: immunoSEQ multiplex PCR; TCRdb lists only in-frame clones, some missing. Counted here are more than 10,000 clones, 75% to 90% occurring once; the ten biggest clones make up over 35%. About this clone: Antigen unknown.

This CDR3 comprises 13 residues. The germline V gene encodes CDR1 MNHNY and CDR2 SVGAGI (reference sequence). With 2 bases removed from V and 10 bases from J, the gap between germline ends came to 12 bases. Blood draws occurred at baseline, cycle 4 day 1, and cycle 7 day 1. Notes on the study in general: Fewer expanded clones were found on average in CD4+ than in CD8+ T cells.

The rearrangement uses TRBV6-6 and TRBJ2-4, with D possibly being TRBD2 (6 bases). This receptor was obtained from an adult with an advanced solid tumor such as melanoma, head and neck, liver or kidney cancer. This material consisted of CD4+ or CD8+ T cells sorted from blood, taken in a trial of the OX40 agonist ivuxolimab. CDR3 residues: CASSYGREAIQYF. CDR3 in DNA: TGTGCCAGCAGTTACGGCAGGGAGGCTATTCAGTACTTC.